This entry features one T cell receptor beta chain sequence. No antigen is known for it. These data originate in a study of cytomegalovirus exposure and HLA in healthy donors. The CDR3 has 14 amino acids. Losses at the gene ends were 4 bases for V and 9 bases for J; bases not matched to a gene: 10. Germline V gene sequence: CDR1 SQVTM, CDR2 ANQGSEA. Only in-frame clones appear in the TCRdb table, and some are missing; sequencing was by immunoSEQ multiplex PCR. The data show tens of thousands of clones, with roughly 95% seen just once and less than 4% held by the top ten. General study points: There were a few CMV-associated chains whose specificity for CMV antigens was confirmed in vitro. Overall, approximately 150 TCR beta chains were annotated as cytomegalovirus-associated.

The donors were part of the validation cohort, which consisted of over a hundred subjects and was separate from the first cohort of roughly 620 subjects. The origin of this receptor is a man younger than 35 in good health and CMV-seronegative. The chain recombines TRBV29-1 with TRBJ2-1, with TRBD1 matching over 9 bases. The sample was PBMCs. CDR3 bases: TGCAGCGTTGCGACAGGGGGGTCTTGGGCTGAGCAGTTCTTC. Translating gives CSVATGGSWAEQFF.